The rows below give T cell receptor beta chains drawn from one sample of a study of blood T cells in healthy people across ages. Using its own MiXCR run on the 5' RACE reads, TCRdb lists one record per CDR3 protein. This repertoire shows some 1.4 million distinct CDR3 sequences, roughly 40% found once; its top ten account for approximately 7.9%. The sequencing input was blood. These receptors were obtained from a woman aged 18-29 years in good health. The CDR3 runs from the conserved cysteine through the conserved F or W. The D gene is left open where the match is weak. Expanded clones get a size class; other rows say once, few or many, or leave the size out.

few,TRBV7-3,TRBJ2-1,NA,TGTGCCAGCAGCTTTCAAAGGGGTAATGAGCAGTTCTTC,CASSFQRGNEQFF
NA,TRBV4-2,TRBJ2-3,TRBD1,TGTGCCAGCAGCCAAGGGGACAGGGGTACCACAGATACGCAGTATTTT,CASSQGDRGTTDTQYF
NA,TRBV7-7,TRBJ2-3,TRBD2,TGTGCTAGCAGCGCTTTAGCGGGGGCCACACCAGATACGCAGTATTTT,CASSALAGATPDTQYF
NA,TRBV28,TRBJ2-1,TRBD2,TGTGCCAGCAGTACCAGCGGACTAGTGGGGGTCAATGAGCAGTTCTTC,CASSTSGLVGVNEQFF
NA,TRBV11-2,TRBJ2-4,TRBD2,TGTGCCAGCAGCCCTACTAGCGGAGCCAACATTCAGTACTTC,CASSPTSGANIQYF
NA,TRBV28,TRBJ2-3,TRBD1,TGTGCCAGCAGTTCCCCCGGGACAGGGCTGTTAGATACGCAGTATTTT,CASSSPGTGLLDTQYF
few,TRBV25-1,TRBJ2-7,TRBD2,TGTGCCTCAAGCGGGGGGATTCACGAGCAGTACTTC,CASSGGIHEQYF
NA,TRBV20-1,TRBJ2-1,NA,TGCAGTGCTACCCTAAACGGCAATGGGCAGTTCTTC,CSATLNGNGQFF
NA,TRBV2,TRBJ1-1,NA,TGTGCCAGCAGTGGCAGGGGCGAAGGGACTGAAGCTTTCTTT,CASSGRGEGTEAFF
NA,TRBV5-6,TRBJ1-2,NA,TGTGCCAGCAGTCCCCGGGACCGTTACTATGGCTACACCTTC,CASSPRDRYYGYTF
NA,TRBV14,TRBJ1-6,TRBD1,TGTGCCAGCAGCCCCAGGGGGCGGCGGAATTCACCCCTCCACTTT,CASSPRGRRNSPLHF
NA,TRBV9,TRBJ2-7,TRBD2,TGTGCCCGCAGCGCAAGACTAGCAGCCTACAATGAGCAGTACTTC,CARSARLAAYNEQYF
few,TRBV5-1,TRBJ2-3,TRBD2,TGCGCCAGCAGCCTTAGCGGGGTCCTGGATACGCAGTATTTT,CASSLSGVLDTQYF
NA,TRBV20-1,TRBJ1-2,NA,TGCAGTGCTAGCTTGGGGGGCGCATATGGCTACACCTTC,CSASLGGAYGYTF
NA,TRBV11-2,TRBJ2-1,TRBD2,TGTGCCAGCCAGCGGGGTGGGTACAATGAGCAGTTCTTC,CASQRGGYNEQFF
once,TRBV21-1,TRBJ1-2,NA,TGTGCCAGCAGCAAAGAGACAGGGCTGGGGGACTATGGCTACACCTTC,CASSKETGLGDYGYTF
few,TRBV9,TRBJ2-1,NA,TGTGCCAGCAGCGTAGCTAACGGGTACAATGAGCAGTTCTTC,CASSVANGYNEQFF
NA,TRBV11-2,TRBJ2-7,NA,TGTGCCAGCAGCTTCCAATTCTACGAGCAGTACTTC,CASSFQFYEQYF
NA,TRBV7-3,TRBJ1-1,NA,TGTGCCAGCAGCTTGAATTTCTACACTGAAGCTTTCTTT,CASSLNFYTEAFF
NA,TRBV27,TRBJ2-1,NA,TGTGCCAGCAGTTTATCTTTTATGGTGGAGTACAATGAGCAGTTCTTC,CASSLSFMVEYNEQFF
few,TRBV15,TRBJ2-1,NA,TGTGCCACCAGCAGAGATCTGGGGTTAGACAATGAGCAGTTCTTC,CATSRDLGLDNEQFF
few,TRBV20-1,TRBJ1-2,NA,TGCAGTGCTAGAGATTCAGGGCCTCAGGGCTATGGCTACACCTTC,CSARDSGPQGYGYTF
NA,TRBV15,TRBJ2-7,TRBD2,TGTGCCACCAGCAGAGAAAGCGGGGGGGCGTACGAGCAGTACTTC,CATSRESGGAYEQYF
few,TRBV3-1,TRBJ2-3,TRBD2,TGTGCCAGCAGCCGGAATAGCGGGGGGCATTCAGATACGCAGTATTTT,CASSRNSGGHSDTQYF